This TCR beta chain was sequenced in a study of T cells in pancreatic ductal adenocarcinoma. General study results and limits: The resected cohort was biased toward the minority with early-stage disease. Blood clonality (approximately 0.07) did not differ significantly from tumor (about 0.12). Enrichment of CD45RO+ effector over naive T cells in tumors may bias clonality. Compared with tumor, blood showed more total productive templates and about 8-fold more clonotypes.

No neoadjuvant therapy was given to the selected pancreatic ductal adenocarcinoma patients before their surgery. This CDR3 has 16 residues. With V trimmed by 4 bases and J by 0 bases, 6 bases remained unmatched. Germline assignment: CDR1 MDHEN and CDR2 SYDVKM. The data were produced by immunoSEQ multiplex PCR, yet TCRdb's version contains in-frame clones alone and is incomplete. The repertoire holds over 85,000 clones, with 90% to 95% as singletons. On this clone itself: The target antigen is unknown.

The clonotype originates from a human donor with pancreatic ductal adenocarcinoma. The V call is TRBV28, the J call TRBJ1-3, with 7 bases fitting TRBD1. Sequencing was performed on PBMCs. This CDR3 reads CASSSGTVHSGNTIYF. CDR3 nucleotides: TGTGCCAGCAGTTCGGGGACAGTCCACTCTGGAAACACCATATATTTT.